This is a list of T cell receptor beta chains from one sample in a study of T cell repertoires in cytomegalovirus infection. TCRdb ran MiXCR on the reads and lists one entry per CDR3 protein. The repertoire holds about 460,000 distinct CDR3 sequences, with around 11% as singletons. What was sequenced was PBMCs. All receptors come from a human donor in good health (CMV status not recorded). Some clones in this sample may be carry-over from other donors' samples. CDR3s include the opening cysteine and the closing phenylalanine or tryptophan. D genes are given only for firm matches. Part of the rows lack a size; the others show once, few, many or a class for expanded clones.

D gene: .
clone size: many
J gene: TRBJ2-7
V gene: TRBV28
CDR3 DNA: TGTGCCAGCAGTTTATCCATCCTCCTTCACGACTCCTACGAGCAGTACTTC
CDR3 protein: CASSLSILLHDSYEQYF

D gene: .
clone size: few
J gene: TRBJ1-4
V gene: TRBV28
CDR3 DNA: TGTGCCAGCAGTTTACACGGGGTTACTAATGAAAAACTGTTTTTT
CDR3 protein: CASSLHGVTNEKLFF

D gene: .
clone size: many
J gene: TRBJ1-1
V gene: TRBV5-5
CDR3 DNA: TGTGCCAGCAGCTCTACCGGGACGAGCACTGAAGCTTTCTTT
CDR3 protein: CASSSTGTSTEAFF

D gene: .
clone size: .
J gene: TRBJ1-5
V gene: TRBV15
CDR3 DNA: TGTGCCACCAGCAGGGAACAGAGAGGACAGCCCCAGCATTTT
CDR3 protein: CATSREQRGQPQHF

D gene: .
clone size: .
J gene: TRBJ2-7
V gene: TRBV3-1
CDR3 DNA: TGTGCCAGCAGCCAAGGGTCGTGGGGGCTTCTAGCCTACGAGCAGTACTTC
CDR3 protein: CASSQGSWGLLAYEQYF

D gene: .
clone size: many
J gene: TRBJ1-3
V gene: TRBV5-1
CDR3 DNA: TGCGCCAGCAGCTTGCCCCAGAGCTCTGGAAACACCATATATTTT
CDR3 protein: CASSLPQSSGNTIYF

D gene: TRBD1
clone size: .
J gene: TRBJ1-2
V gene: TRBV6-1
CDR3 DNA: TGTGCCAGCAGGGCCCCAGGGGGCGGGGATGGCTACACCTTC
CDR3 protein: CASRAPGGGDGYTF

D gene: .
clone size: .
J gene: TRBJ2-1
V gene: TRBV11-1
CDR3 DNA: TGTGCCAGCAGCTTAACGGGACTGGGTAATGAGCAGTTCTTC
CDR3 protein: CASSLTGLGNEQFF

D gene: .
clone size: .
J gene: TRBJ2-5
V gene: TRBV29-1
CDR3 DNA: TGCAGCGTTGATCCGGGACCCCAAGAGACCCAGTACTTC
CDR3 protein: CSVDPGPQETQYF

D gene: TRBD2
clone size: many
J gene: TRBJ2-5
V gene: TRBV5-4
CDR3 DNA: TGTGCCAGCACGGGGGGGACTAGCGGGGGACAAGAGACCCAGTACTTC
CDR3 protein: CASTGGTSGGQETQYF

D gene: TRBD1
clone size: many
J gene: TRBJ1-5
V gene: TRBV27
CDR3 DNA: TGTGCCAGCAGTTTGCGATTTGGGGGACAGGGGAGCAATCAGCCCCAGCATTTT
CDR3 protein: CASSLRFGGQGSNQPQHF

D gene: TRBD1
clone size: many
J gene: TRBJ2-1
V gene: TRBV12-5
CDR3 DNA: TGTGCTAGTGGTTTGGTAGCGGGACAGGGAAAGAAAAATGAGCAGTTCTTC
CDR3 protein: CASGLVAGQGKKNEQFF

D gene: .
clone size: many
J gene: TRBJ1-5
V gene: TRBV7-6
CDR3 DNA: TGTGCCAGCAGCTTGGAACCCGGGACAAGTTATAGCAATCAGCCCCAGCATTTT
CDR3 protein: CASSLEPGTSYSNQPQHF

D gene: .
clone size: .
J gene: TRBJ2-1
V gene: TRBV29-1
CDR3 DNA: TGCAGCGTTGCTTCGGCGGTCTCCTACAATGAGCAGTTCTTC
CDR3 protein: CSVASAVSYNEQFF

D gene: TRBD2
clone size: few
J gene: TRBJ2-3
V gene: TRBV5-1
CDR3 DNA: TGCGCCAGCAGCTCTGGGACTAGCGGGGCCTCTAGCACAGATACGCAGTATTTT
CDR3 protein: CASSSGTSGASSTDTQYF

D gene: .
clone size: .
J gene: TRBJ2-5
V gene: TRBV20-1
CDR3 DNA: TGCAGTGCTAGAGATAGGCAGCGCCACCGCCAAGAGACCCAGTACTTC
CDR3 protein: CSARDRQRHRQETQYF

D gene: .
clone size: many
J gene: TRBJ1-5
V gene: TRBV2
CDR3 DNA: TGTGCCAGCAGTCTACACGGTCAGGGGCTGGCGCAGCCCCAGCATTTT
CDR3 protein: CASSLHGQGLAQPQHF

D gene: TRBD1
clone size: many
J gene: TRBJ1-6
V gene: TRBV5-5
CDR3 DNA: TGTGCCAGCAGCTTGGTGGGACAGGGGAGTTCACCCCTCCACTTT
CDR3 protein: CASSLVGQGSSPLHF

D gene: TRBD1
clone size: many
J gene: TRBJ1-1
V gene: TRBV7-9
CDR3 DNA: TGTGCCAGCAGCCCCGGACAGGGGGGTGACACTGAAGCTTTCTTT
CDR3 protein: CASSPGQGGDTEAFF

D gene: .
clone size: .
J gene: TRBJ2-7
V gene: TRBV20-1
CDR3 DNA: TGCAGTGCTAGGAGACAGGCTGATACATCCTACGAGCAGTACTTC
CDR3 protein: CSARRQADTSYEQYF

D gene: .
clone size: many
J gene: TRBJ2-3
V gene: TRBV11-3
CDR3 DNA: TGTGCCAGCAGCTTAGGAGGGGGGACAGCGGCAGATACGCAGTATTTT
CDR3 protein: CASSLGGGTAADTQYF

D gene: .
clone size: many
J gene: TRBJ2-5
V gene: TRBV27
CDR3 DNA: TGTGCCAGCGGAAATTACAGGAACCGCGAGACCCAGTACTTC
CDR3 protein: CASGNYRNRETQYF

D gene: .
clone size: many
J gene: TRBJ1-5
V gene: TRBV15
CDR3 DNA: TGTGCCACCAGCAGAGCAGGACAGACCAGCAATCAGCCCCAGCATTTT
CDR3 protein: CATSRAGQTSNQPQHF

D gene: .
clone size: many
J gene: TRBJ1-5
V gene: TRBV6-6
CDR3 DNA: TGTGCCAGCAGTTACGCGGATCAGCCCCAGCATTTT
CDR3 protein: CASSYADQPQHF

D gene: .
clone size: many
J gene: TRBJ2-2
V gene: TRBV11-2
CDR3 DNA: TGTGCCAGCAGCTCGGGACGGCCGAACACCGGGGAGCTGTTTTTT
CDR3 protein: CASSSGRPNTGELFF

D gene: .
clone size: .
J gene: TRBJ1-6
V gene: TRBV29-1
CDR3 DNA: TGCAGCGTTGACCGAAGGGCAAGGGGAGACTTT
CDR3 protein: CSVDRRARGDF

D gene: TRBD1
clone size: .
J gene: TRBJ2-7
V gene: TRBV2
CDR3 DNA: TGTGCCAGCACCGAGGAGCGGACAGGGGGCTACGAGCAGTACTTC
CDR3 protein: CASTEERTGGYEQYF

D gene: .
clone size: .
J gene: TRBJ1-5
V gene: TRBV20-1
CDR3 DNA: TGCAGTGCTAGAGATTCCGGGGTTAGCAATCAGCCCCAGCATTTT
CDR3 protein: CSARDSGVSNQPQHF

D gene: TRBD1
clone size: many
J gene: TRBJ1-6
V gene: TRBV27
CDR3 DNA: TGTGCCAGCGGTCCGGGGACAGCTGCGGATTCACCCCTCCACTTT
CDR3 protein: CASGPGTAADSPLHF

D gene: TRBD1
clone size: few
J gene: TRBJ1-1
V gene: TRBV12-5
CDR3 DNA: TGTGCTAGTGGCCACAGACAGGGCAACACTGAAGCTTTCTTT
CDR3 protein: CASGHRQGNTEAFF

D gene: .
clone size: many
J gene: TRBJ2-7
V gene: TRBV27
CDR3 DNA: TGTGCCAGCAGTTTCTCTAGACCTGAAGGCGAGCAGTACTTC
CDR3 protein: CASSFSRPEGEQYF

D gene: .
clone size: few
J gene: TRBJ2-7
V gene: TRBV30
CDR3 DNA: TGTGCCTGGAGTGCGCCTATCTACGAGCAGTACTTC
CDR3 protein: CAWSAPIYEQYF

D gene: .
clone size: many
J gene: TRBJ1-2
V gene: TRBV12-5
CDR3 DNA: TGTGCTAGTGGTCAGGACAGCTATGGCTACACCTTC
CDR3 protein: CASGQDSYGYTF

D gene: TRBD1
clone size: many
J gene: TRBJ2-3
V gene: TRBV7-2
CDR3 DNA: TGTGCCAGCACCTGGGACAGTCACACAGATACGCAGTATTTT
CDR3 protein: CASTWDSHTDTQYF

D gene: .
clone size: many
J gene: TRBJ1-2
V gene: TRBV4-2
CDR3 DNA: TGTGCCAGCAGCCAAGAAGGGCCCAGTGGCTACACCTTC
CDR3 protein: CASSQEGPSGYTF

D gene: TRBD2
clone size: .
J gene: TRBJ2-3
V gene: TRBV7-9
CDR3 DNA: TGTGCCAGCAGCATACCGACTAGCGGGAGCACAGATACGCAGTATTTT
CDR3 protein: CASSIPTSGSTDTQYF

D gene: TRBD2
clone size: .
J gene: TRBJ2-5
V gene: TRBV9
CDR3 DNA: TGTGCCAGCAGCCCTCGGACTAGCGGGAGGAGGCAAGAGACCCAGTACTTC
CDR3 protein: CASSPRTSGRRQETQYF

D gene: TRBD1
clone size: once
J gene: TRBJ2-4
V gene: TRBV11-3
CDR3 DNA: TGTGCCAGCAGCCCACGGACAGGGGACGACATTCAGTACTTC
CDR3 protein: CASSPRTGDDIQYF

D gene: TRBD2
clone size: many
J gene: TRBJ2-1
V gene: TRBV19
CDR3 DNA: TGTGCCAGTAGGAGGGGCACCGGGACTAGCGGGATCGGGACCTACAATGAGCAGTTCTTC
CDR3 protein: CASRRGTGTSGIGTYNEQFF

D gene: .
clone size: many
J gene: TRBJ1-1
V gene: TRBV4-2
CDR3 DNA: TGTGCCAGCAGCCGCGGACAGACTAATGAAGCTTTCTTT
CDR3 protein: CASSRGQTNEAFF

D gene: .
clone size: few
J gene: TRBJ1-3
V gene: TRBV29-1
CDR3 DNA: TGCGGTCAGGGATGGGGAAACACCATATATTTT
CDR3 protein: CGQGWGNTIYF

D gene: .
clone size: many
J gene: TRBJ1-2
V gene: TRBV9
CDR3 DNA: TGTGCCAGCAGACGGGGAAACTATGGCTACACCTTC
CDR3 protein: CASRRGNYGYTF